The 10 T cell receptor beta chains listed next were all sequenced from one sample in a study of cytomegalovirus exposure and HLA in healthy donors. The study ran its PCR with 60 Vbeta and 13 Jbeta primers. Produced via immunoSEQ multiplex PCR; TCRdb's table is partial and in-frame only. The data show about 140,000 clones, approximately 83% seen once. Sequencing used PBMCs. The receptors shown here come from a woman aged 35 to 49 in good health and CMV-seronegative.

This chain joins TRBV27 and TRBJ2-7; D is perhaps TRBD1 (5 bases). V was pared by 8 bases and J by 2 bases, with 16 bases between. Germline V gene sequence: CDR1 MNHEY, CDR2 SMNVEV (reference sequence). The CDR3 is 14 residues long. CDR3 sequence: CASQPRQRTYEQYF. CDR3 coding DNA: TGTGCCAGCCAACCTCGACAGCGCACCTACGAGCAGTACTTC.

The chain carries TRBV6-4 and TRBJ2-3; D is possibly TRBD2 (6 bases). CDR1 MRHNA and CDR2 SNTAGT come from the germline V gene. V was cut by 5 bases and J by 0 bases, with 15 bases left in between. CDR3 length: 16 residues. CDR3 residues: CASSSIAEPSTDTQYF. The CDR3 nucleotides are TGTGCCAGCAGTTCCATAGCGGAGCCCAGCACAGATACGCAGTATTTT.

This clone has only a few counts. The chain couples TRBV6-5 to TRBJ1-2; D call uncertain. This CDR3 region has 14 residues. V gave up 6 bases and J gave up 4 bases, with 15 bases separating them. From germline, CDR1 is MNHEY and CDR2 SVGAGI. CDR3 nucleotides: TGTGCCAGCAGAGTCTCGGAGCTTGGCTATGGCTACACCTTC. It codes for CASRVSELGYGYTF.

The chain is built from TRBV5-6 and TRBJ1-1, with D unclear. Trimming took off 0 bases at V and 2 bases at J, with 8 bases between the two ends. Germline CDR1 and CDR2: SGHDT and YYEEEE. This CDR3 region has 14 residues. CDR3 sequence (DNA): TGTGCCAGCAGCTTGGGACTTACCAACACTGAAGCTTTCTTT. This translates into CASSLGLTNTEAFF.

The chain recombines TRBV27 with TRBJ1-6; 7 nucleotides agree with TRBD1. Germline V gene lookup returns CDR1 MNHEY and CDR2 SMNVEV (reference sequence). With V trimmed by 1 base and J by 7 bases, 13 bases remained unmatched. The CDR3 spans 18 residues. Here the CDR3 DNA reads TGTGCCAGCAGTTTATTCGGACAGGAGGAAGCGTGGAATTCACCCCTCCACTTT. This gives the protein CASSLFGQEEAWNSPLHF.

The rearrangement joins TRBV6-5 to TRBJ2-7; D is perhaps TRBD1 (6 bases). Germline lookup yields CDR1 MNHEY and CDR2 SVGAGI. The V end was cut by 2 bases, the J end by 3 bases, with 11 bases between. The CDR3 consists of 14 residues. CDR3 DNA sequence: TGTGCCAGCAGTTACGACAGGTCCCTCTACGAGCAGTACTTC. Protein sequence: CASSYDRSLYEQYF.

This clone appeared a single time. The CDR3 is CASAGGFYGYTF. Written as DNA, the CDR3 is TGTGCCAGCGCAGGGGGCTTCTATGGCTACACCTTC. This chain links TRBV6-6 with TRBJ1-2, with TRBD1 matching 8 bases. Germline CDR1 reads MNHNY; CDR2 reads SVGAGI (reference sequence). The length of the CDR3 is 12 residues. Trimming cost V 8 bases and J 4 bases; bases outside gene matches: 3.

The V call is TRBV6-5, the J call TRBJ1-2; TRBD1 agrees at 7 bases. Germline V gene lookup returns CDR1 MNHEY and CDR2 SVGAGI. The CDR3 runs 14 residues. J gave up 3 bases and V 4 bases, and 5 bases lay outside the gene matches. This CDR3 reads CASSSTTGDYGYTF. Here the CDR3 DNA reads TGTGCCAGCAGTTCGACTACAGGGGACTATGGCTACACCTTC.

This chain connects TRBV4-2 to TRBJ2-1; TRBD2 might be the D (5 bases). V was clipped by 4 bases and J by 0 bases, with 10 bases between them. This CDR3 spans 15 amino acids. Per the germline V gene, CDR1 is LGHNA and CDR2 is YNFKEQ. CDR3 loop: CASSRKEDSYNEQFF. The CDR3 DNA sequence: TGTGCCAGCAGCCGTAAGGAGGACTCCTACAATGAGCAGTTCTTC.

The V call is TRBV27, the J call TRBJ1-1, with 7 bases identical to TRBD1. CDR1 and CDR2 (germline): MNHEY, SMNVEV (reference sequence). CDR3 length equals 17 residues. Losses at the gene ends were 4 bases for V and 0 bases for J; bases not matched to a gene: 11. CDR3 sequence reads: CASSSTLGTALNTEAFF. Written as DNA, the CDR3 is TGTGCCAGCAGTTCCACTTTAGGGACAGCGTTGAACACTGAAGCTTTCTTT.